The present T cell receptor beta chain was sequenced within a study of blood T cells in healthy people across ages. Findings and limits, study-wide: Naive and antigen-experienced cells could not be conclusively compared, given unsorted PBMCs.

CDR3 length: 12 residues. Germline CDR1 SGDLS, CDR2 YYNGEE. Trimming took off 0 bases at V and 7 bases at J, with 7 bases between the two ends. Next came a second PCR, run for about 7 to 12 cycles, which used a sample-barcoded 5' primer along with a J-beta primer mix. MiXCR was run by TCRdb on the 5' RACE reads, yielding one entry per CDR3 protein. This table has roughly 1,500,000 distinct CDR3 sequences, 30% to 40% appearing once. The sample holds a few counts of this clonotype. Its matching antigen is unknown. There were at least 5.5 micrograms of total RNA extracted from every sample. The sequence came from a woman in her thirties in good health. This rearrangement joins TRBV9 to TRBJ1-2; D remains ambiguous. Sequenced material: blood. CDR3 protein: CASSVVSAGYTF. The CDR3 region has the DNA TGTGCCAGCAGCGTAGTTTCGGCTGGCTACACCTTC.